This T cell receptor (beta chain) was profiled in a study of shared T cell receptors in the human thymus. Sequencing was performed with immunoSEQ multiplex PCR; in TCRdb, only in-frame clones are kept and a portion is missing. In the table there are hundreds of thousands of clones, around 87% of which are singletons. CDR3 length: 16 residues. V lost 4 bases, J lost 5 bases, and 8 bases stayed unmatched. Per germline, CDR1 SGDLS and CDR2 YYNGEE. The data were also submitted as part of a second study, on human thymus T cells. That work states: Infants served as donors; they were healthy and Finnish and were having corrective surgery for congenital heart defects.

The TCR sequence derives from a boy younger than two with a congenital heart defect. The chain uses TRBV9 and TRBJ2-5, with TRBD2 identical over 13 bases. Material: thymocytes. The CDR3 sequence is CASSKLAGGPWETQYF. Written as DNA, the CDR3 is TGTGCCAGCAGCAAACTAGCGGGGGGGCCCTGGGAGACCCAGTACTTC. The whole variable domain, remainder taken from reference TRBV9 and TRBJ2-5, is DSGVTQTPKHLITATGQRVTLRCSPRSGDLSVYWYQQSLDQGLQFLIQYYNGEERAKGNILERFSAQQFPDLHSELNLSSLELGDSALYFCASSKLAGGPWETQYFGPGTRLLVL.